The 20 T cell receptor beta chains reported below all come from one sample, sequenced in a study of T cells in women clearing cervical HPV infection. Here immunoSEQ multiplex PCR was the method, and the copy in TCRdb shows in-frame clones only, minus some. The data show about 22,000 clones, and the top ten clones hold 9.5% to 15%. Sequenced material: blood buffy coat. These receptors were obtained from a woman aged 18 to 75 with a cervical HPV16 infection that either progressed to CIN3+ or cleared (not recorded which).

For this clone: The read ends 3 residues early relative to the CDR3; the germline J gene fills the gap. The genes are TRBV5-6 and TRBJ2-5; D not certain. Deletions cut 2 bases from V and 3 bases from J, with 11 bases between. Per germline, CDR1 SGHDT and CDR2 YYEEEE. The CDR3 extends over 14 amino acids. CDR3 sequence: CASSFSWNKETQYF. CDR3 bases read: TGTGCCAGCAGCTTTAGCTGGAATAAAGAGACC.

On this clone: The read comes to an end 3 residues before the CDR3 does, leaving the germline J gene to fill in the end. This chain joins TRBV10-1 and TRBJ1-1; D possibly corresponds to TRBD1 (6 bases). CDR1 is WNHNN, CDR2 SYGVQD, per germline (reference sequence). This CDR3 is 16 amino acids long. The ends were cut back, 5 bases at V and 0 bases at J, with 16 bases in the middle. Incomplete CDR3 DNA: TGCGCCAGCAGTATTCGGCCGTCAGGGGTGAACACTGAA. Translating it yields CASSIRPSGVNTE. The whole CDR3 region reads CASSIRPSGVNTEAFF.

As concerns this clone: The read comes to an end 3 residues before the CDR3 does, leaving the germline J gene to fill in the end. The chain recombines TRBV18 with TRBJ1-2; TRBD1 might be the D (5 bases). The V gene's germline CDR1 is KGHSH and CDR2 LQKENI. This CDR3 contains 16 residues. CDR3 bases read: TGTGCCAGCTCACCCCCGACTAGCGGGACCTACAATGAC. This gives the protein CASSPPTSGTYND. The CDR3 in full is CASSPPTSGTYNDYTF.

To note about this clone: The read finishes 3 residues shy of the CDR3 end, and the germline J gene is used to complete it. This chain links TRBV12-3 or TRBV12-4 with TRBJ1-3; D is possibly TRBD1 (5 bases). Trimming cost V 7 bases and J 0 bases, with 16 bases left between them. This CDR3 has 16 residues. CDR3 sequence reads: CASTPQQVSSGNTIYF. The part of the CDR3 DNA that was read is TGTGCCAGCACCCCCCAACAGGTCTCCTCTGGAAACACC.

With regard to this clone: From the germline J gene comes the end of the CDR3, since the read stops 3 residues before it. This chain uses TRBV6-2 or TRBV6-3 with TRBJ2-1; TRBD2 might be the D (6 bases). V dropped 6 bases and J dropped 0 bases, with 12 bases sitting between them. The germline CDR1 and CDR2 sequences are MNHEY and SVGEGT. The CDR3 is 15 residues long. The CDR3 here is CASRAGFSSYNEQFF. CDR3 bases read: TGTGCCAGCAGGGCGGGGTTTAGCTCCTACAATGAG.

A word on this clone: Other DNA sequences in this specimen translate into the identical CDR3. Here the CDR3 reads CASIGTGGSNQPQHF. CDR3 DNA (partial): TGTGCCAGTATAGGAACAGGGGGAAGCAATCAGCCC. The rearrangement joins TRBV19 to TRBJ1-5; 8 positions match TRBD1. The read ends 3 residues shy of where the CDR3 ends; the end is completed using the germline J gene. The CDR3 sequence is 15 residues long. CDR1 is LNHDA and CDR2 is SQIVND in the germline V gene (reference sequence). J was trimmed by 1 base and V by 7 bases; bases with no gene match: 6.

Notes on this clone: The read is 3 residues too short to cover the CDR3 end, so that end is filled in from the germline J gene. V is TRBV5-5 and J is TRBJ1-4, with D maybe TRBD1 (5 bases). This CDR3 has 15 residues. V was shortened by 0 bases and J by 4 bases, with 10 bases between the two germline ends. CDR1 is SGHKS, CDR2 YYEKEE, per germline (reference sequence). CDR3 amino acids: CASSLVWQGNEKLFF. Partial CDR3 DNA: TGTGCCAGCAGCTTGGTGTGGCAGGGTAATGAAAAA.

About this clone itself: With the read ending 3 residues before the CDR3 end, the germline J gene is used to fill in that end. This chain connects TRBV2 to TRBJ1-5; tentative D call: TRBD1 (6 bases). Trimming removed 7 bases at V and 4 bases at J, with 17 bases between. The CDR3 loop spans 15 amino acids. Germline CDR1 SNHLY, CDR2 FYNNEI. Incomplete CDR3 DNA: TGTGCCAGCATTGGACCGGGACAACTAAATCAGCCC. Translating it yields CASIGPGQLNQP. The entire CDR3 is CASIGPGQLNQPQHF.

In regard to this clone: With the read ending 3 residues before the CDR3 end, the germline J gene is used to fill in that end. The chain carries TRBV5-5 and TRBJ1-1, with D maybe TRBD1 (6 bases). V was clipped by 0 bases and J by 0 bases, with 9 bases between them. Germline CDR1 reads SGHKS; CDR2 reads YYEKEE (reference sequence). This CDR3 region has 15 residues. The CDR3 is CASSLEGQLNTEAFF. The DNA read from the CDR3 is TGTGCCAGCAGCTTGGAAGGACAGTTGAACACTGAA.

Comment on this clone: Read sequence stops 3 residues before the CDR3 end, and the germline J gene provides the missing end. The chain links TRBV28 to TRBJ2-1; 9 nucleotides agree with TRBD2. Germline assignment: CDR1 MDHEN and CDR2 SYDVKM. V gave up 2 bases and J gave up 8 bases; unmatched junction bases: 7. This CDR3 region has 15 residues. The DNA read from the CDR3 is TGTGCCAGCAGTTTAATCGGGGCGGGGGGGTATGAG. Its translation: CASSLIGAGGYE. The whole CDR3 sequence is CASSLIGAGGYEQFF.

With regard to this clone: The read ends 3 residues shy of where the CDR3 ends; the end is completed using the germline J gene. This sequence joins TRBV5-1 and TRBJ2-1, with 8 bases identical to TRBD1. CDR1 is SGHRS, CDR2 YFSETQ, per germline. Unmatched junction bases numbered 7, after V lost 6 bases and J lost 2 bases. This CDR3 comprises 15 residues. The part of the CDR3 DNA that was read is TGCGCCAGCACCCTGGACAGGGTTGCCTACAATGAG. It is translated as CASTLDRVAYNE. The CDR3 in full is CASTLDRVAYNEQFF.

The sequenced part of the CDR3 DNA is TGTGCCAGCAGTCCCGGACAGGGGCGCTCTGGGGCCAACGTC. Protein: CASSPGQGRSGANV. The whole CDR3 protein reads CASSPGQGRSGANVLTF. The chain uses TRBV12-3 or TRBV12-4 and TRBJ2-6, with TRBD1 matching over 9 bases. Sequencing ends 3 residues short of the CDR3 end; the germline J gene provides the rest. V was clipped by 5 bases and J by 0 bases; unmatched bases: 5. The CDR3 extends over 17 amino acids.

Turning to this clone: With the read ending 3 residues before the CDR3 end, the germline J gene is used to fill in that end. The chain combines TRBV30 with TRBJ2-5; tentatively, D is TRBD2 (5 bases). V lost 5 bases, J lost 5 bases, and 18 bases lay in between. Per germline, CDR1 GTSNPN and CDR2 SVGIG (reference sequence). The CDR3 has 14 residues. The sequenced part of the CDR3 DNA is TGTGCCTGGGCCCGGACGGGGTTCGGGGAGACC. Translation: CAWARTGFGET. The CDR3, in full, reads CAWARTGFGETQYF.

To note about this clone: From the germline J gene comes the end of the CDR3, since the read stops 3 residues before it. The chain links TRBV2 to TRBJ2-2; 8 bases align to TRBD1. This CDR3 comprises 15 residues. Germline assignment: CDR1 SNHLY and CDR2 FYNNEI. The ends lost 7 bases at V and 6 bases at J; junction bases unmatched: 10. CDR3 region: CASTGQGINAGELFF. CDR3 DNA (partial): TGTGCCAGCACAGGACAGGGAATAAATGCCGGGGAG.

As regards this clone: The DNA ends 3 residues before the CDR3 does, and the rest of the CDR3 is filled in from the germline J gene. This chain connects TRBV12-3 or TRBV12-4 to TRBJ1-1; 8 bases fit TRBD1. CDR3 length: 11 residues. The covered CDR3 bases are TGTGCCAGCAGGGGGCAGGGGGCA. It specifies CASRGQGA. The CDR3 in full is CASRGQGAAFF.

In regard to this clone: The CDR3 end is not reached by the read, which stops 3 residues before it; the germline J gene fills it in. The chain links TRBV7-2 to TRBJ1-2; perhaps TRBD1 as D (6 bases). The CDR3 totals 13 residues. The germline V gene encodes CDR1 SGHTA and CDR2 FQGNSA. CDR3 sequence: CASSLQGSYDYTF. The CDR3 bases that were read are TGTGCCAGCAGCTTACAGGGGAGCTACGAC.

Of note for this clone: The read ends 3 residues early relative to the CDR3; the germline J gene fills the gap. This chain connects TRBV14 to TRBJ2-2, with D maybe TRBD2 (5 bases). Germline assignment: CDR1 SGHDN and CDR2 FVKESK. The CDR3 contains 13 residues. The CDR3 here is CASSLSGNSPLFF. The CDR3 bases that were read are TGTGCCAGCAGCCTTTCGGGGAATTCACCG. Full variable domain (outside the CDR3, taken from reference TRBV14 and TRBJ2-2): EAGVTQFPSHSVIEKGQTVTLRCDPISGHDNLYWYRRVMGKEIKFLLHFVKESKQDESGMPNNRFLAERTGGTYSTLKVQPAELEDSGVYFCASSLSGNSPLFFGEGSRLTVL.

Comments on this clone: The DNA ends 3 residues before the CDR3 does, and the rest of the CDR3 is filled in from the germline J gene. This chain links TRBV5-1 with TRBJ2-7, with D maybe TRBD1 (6 bases). This CDR3 has 15 amino acids. Germline V gene lookup returns CDR1 SGHRS and CDR2 YFSETQ. Trimming took 4 bases from V and 2 from J, leaving 16 bases between them. This chain's CDR3 is CASSAGQYGAYEQYF. CDR3 bases read: TGCGCCAGCAGCGCAGGACAGTATGGCGCCTACGAG. Drawing the rest from reference TRBV5-1 and TRBJ2-7, the complete variable domain is KAGVTQTPRYLIKTRGQQVTLSCSPISGHRSVSWYQQTPGQGLQFLFEYFSETQRNKGNFPGRFSGRQFSNSRSEMNVSTLELGDSALYLCASSAGQYGAYEQYFGPGTRLTVT.

Concerning this clone: Read sequence stops 3 residues before the CDR3 end, and the germline J gene provides the missing end. This chain links TRBV5-1 with TRBJ1-5; D might be TRBD1 (5 bases). The CDR3 runs 13 residues. Trimming stripped 3 bases from V and 6 bases from J, with 10 bases between. Germline CDR1 and CDR2: SGHRS and YFSETQ. This chain's CDR3 is CASSSEGAQPQHF. CDR3 DNA, as far as it was read: TGCGCCAGCAGCTCGGAAGGGGCTCAGCCC.

About this clone itself: The read ends 3 residues shy of where the CDR3 ends; the end is completed using the germline J gene. The chain uses TRBV20-1 and TRBJ1-1; 8 bases fit TRBD1. Germline V gene lookup returns CDR1 DFQATT and CDR2 SNEGSKA (reference sequence). V trimming: 6 bases; J trimming: 5 bases; junction bases outside the gene matches: 8. The CDR3 consists of 13 residues. CDR3: CSASQGARTEAFF. The part of the CDR3 DNA that was read is TGCAGTGCGAGTCAGGGGGCGCGGACTGAA.